These T cell receptor beta chains were read from a single sample in a study of early T cells in non-severe SARS-CoV-2 infection. Using its own MiXCR run on the 5' RACE reads, TCRdb lists one record per CDR3 protein. The profile shows around 70,000 distinct CDR3 sequences, 9.5% to 15% of them singletons. The sequencing input was whole blood. Source of these receptors: an adult who was a healthcare worker with PCR-confirmed SARS-CoV-2 infection or an uninfected control (not recorded which). The CDR3 runs from the conserved cysteine through the conserved F or W. The D gene is left open where the match is weak. The listing skips clone size in some rows; elsewhere it reads once, few, many or a size class.

NA	TRBV27	NA	TRBJ2-2	CAIKPMGDTGELFF	TGTGCCATCAAACCCATGGGGGACACCGGGGAGCTGTTTTTT
NA	TRBV7-3	TRBD2	TRBJ2-2	CASSSPTSGRAGELFF	TGTGCCAGCAGCTCTCCCACTAGCGGGAGAGCCGGGGAGCTGTTTTTT
NA	TRBV7-2	NA	TRBJ1-2	CASSHNTREGYTF	TGTGCCAGCAGCCACAATACCAGGGAAGGCTACACCTTC
many	TRBV29-1	TRBD2	TRBJ2-2	CSVPVGGRAAGELFF	TGCAGCGTTCCGGTGGGCGGGAGGGCCGCCGGGGAGCTGTTTTTT
many	TRBV7-6	NA	TRBJ2-7	CASSFGRTYEQYF	TGTGCCAGCAGCTTTGGACGGACCTACGAGCAGTACTTC
many	TRBV4-1	TRBD1	TRBJ1-2	CASSLVTGGGDGYTF	TGCGCCAGCAGCCTTGTTACAGGGGGCGGAGATGGCTACACCTTC
NA	TRBV28	NA	TRBJ2-7	CASSFEGPSSYEQYF	TGTGCCAGCAGTTTCGAAGGCCCCTCCTCCTACGAGCAGTACTTC
many	TRBV5-1	NA	TRBJ2-1	CASSLDLVNNEQFF	TGCGCCAGCAGCTTGGATTTGGTAAACAATGAGCAGTTCTTC
few	TRBV12-3/TRBV12-4	TRBD1	TRBJ2-6	CASSFRTGTSGANVLTF	TGTGCCAGCAGTTTCCGGACAGGCACCTCTGGGGCCAACGTCCTGACTTTC
many	TRBV18	NA	TRBJ1-5	CASSPSGGSGNQPQHF	TGTGCCAGCTCACCGTCGGGGGGCAGCGGCAATCAGCCCCAGCATTTT
few	TRBV18	NA	TRBJ1-2	CASSQVPNYGYTF	TGTGCCAGCTCACAAGTACCTAACTATGGCTACACCTTC
many	TRBV11-2	NA	TRBJ1-1	CASRMNTEAFF	TGTGCCAGCAGGATGAACACTGAAGCTTTCTTT
many	TRBV3-1	NA	TRBJ2-7	CASSKTYRAYEQYF	TGTGCCAGCAGCAAGACATACAGGGCCTACGAGCAGTACTTC
many	TRBV7-3	NA	TRBJ2-2	CASSPDQGATGELFF	TGTGCCAGCAGCCCCGACCAGGGAGCAACCGGGGAGCTGTTTTTT
few	TRBV6-5	NA	TRBJ2-1	CASSYSPTSSRVGNEQFF	TGTGCCAGCAGTTACTCGCCTACTAGCAGTCGGGTAGGAAATGAGCAGTTCTTC
few	TRBV6-5	NA	TRBJ2-2	CASSRFTGELFF	TGTGCCAGCAGTCGGTTCACCGGGGAGCTGTTTTTT
few	TRBV12-3/TRBV12-4	NA	TRBJ1-2	CASSPMGTGGYTF	TGTGCCAGCAGCCCAATGGGGACGGGCGGCTACACCTTC
many	TRBV12-3/TRBV12-4	NA	TRBJ2-3	CASSLGHTDTQYF	TGTGCCAGCAGTTTAGGCCACACAGATACGCAGTATTTT
few	TRBV29-1	TRBD1	TRBJ1-2	CSVVVQGDGYTF	TGCAGCGTTGTAGTACAGGGGGACGGCTACACCTTC
many	TRBV7-6	NA	TRBJ2-1	CASSLGVKMEQFF	TGTGCCAGCAGCTTAGGCGTCAAAATGGAGCAGTTCTTC
many	TRBV6-2/TRBV6-3	NA	TRBJ1-1	CASSYGQGNTEAFF	TGTGCCAGCAGTTACGGGCAGGGGAACACTGAAGCTTTCTTT
NA	TRBV5-1	NA	TRBJ2-1	CASSSPELGHNEQFF	TGCGCCAGCAGCTCCCCTGAGCTGGGCCACAATGAGCAGTTCTTC
many	TRBV4-2	TRBD1	TRBJ2-7	CASSQDSLGQGIEQYF	TGTGCCAGCAGCCAAGATAGTCTGGGACAGGGCATCGAGCAGTACTTC
NA	TRBV20-1	NA	TRBJ1-3	CSAVAPGAGNTIYF	TGCAGTGCCGTGGCCCCGGGAGCTGGAAACACCATATATTTT
many	TRBV28	NA	TRBJ2-7	CASSLWGYEQYF	TGTGCCAGCAGTTTATGGGGCTACGAGCAGTACTTC
NA	TRBV19	NA	TRBJ2-1	CASKEQGRDEQFF	TGTGCCAGTAAGGAACAGGGGAGGGATGAGCAGTTCTTC
many	TRBV5-1	TRBD1	TRBJ2-7	CASSLGPGTVGYEQYF	TGCGCCAGCAGCTTGGGTCCCGGGACAGTCGGCTACGAGCAGTACTTC
many	TRBV7-9	NA	TRBJ1-1	CASSTYFKVDRQNTEAFF	TGTGCCAGCAGCACTTATTTTAAGGTCGACAGGCAGAACACTGAAGCTTTCTTT
NA	TRBV28	NA	TRBJ2-7	CASSPEGVTYEQYF	TGTGCCAGCAGTCCCGAGGGGGTCACCTACGAGCAGTACTTC
many	TRBV28	TRBD1	TRBJ1-2	CASKTGGFYGYTF	TGTGCCAGCAAGACAGGGGGGTTCTATGGCTACACCTTC
many	TRBV30	NA	TRBJ2-3	CAWSTRRGDTQYF	TGTGCCTGGAGTACCCGGAGGGGAGATACGCAGTATTTT
many	TRBV15	TRBD2	TRBJ2-5	CATSSGRERMETQYF	TGTGCCACCAGCAGTGGGCGGGAGAGGATGGAGACCCAGTACTTC
many	TRBV7-2	NA	TRBJ2-7	CASSADFNYEQYF	TGTGCCAGCAGCGCCGACTTCAACTACGAGCAGTACTTC
many	TRBV24-1	TRBD2	TRBJ2-1	CATSEGATSGSGYNEQFF	TGTGCCACCAGTGAGGGGGCGACTAGCGGGAGTGGGTACAATGAGCAGTTCTTC
few	TRBV25-1	TRBD1	TRBJ1-2	CASRIRQGARGYTF	TGTGCCAGCAGGATCCGACAGGGGGCAAGGGGCTACACCTTC
many	TRBV5-4	NA	TRBJ2-1	CASSFPLEGTNEQFF	TGTGCCAGCAGCTTCCCTCTCGAGGGTACCAATGAGCAGTTCTTC
many	TRBV10-1	NA	TRBJ2-7	CASSVPLAKAYEQYF	TGCGCCAGTTCCGTGCCCCTAGCGAAGGCCTACGAGCAGTACTTC
many	TRBV5-4	NA	TRBJ2-3	CASSSGRRDTDTQYF	TGTGCCAGCAGCTCCGGACGCAGGGACACAGATACGCAGTATTTT
few	TRBV28	TRBD2	TRBJ2-5	CASSGGLQETQYF	TGTGCCAGCAGCGGGGGGTTGCAAGAGACCCAGTACTTC
many	TRBV19	NA	TRBJ1-5	CASSLEDLRNQPQHF	TGTGCCAGTAGCCTGGAGGACCTACGGAATCAGCCCCAGCATTTT
few	TRBV29-1	NA	TRBJ1-1	CSAGIEEAFF	TGCAGCGCCGGAATAGAGGAAGCTTTCTTT
many	TRBV7-8	TRBD1	TRBJ2-5	CASSYNDRGSETQYF	TGTGCCAGCAGCTACAATGACAGGGGGTCGGAGACCCAGTACTTC
NA	TRBV28	TRBD1	TRBJ1-1	CASSPQDRGRAFF	TGTGCCAGCAGTCCCCAAGACAGGGGGAGAGCTTTCTTT
many	TRBV6-5	TRBD1	TRBJ1-2	CASSYHRGLGYGYTF	TGTGCCAGCAGTTACCACAGGGGGCTCGGCTATGGCTACACCTTC
many	TRBV6-2/TRBV6-3	TRBD2	TRBJ2-7	CASSYTSGSEEQYF	TGTGCCAGCAGTTACACTAGCGGGAGTGAAGAGCAGTACTTC
NA	TRBV24-1	NA	TRBJ2-1	CATSDWAGNEQFF	TGTGCCACCAGTGATTGGGCCGGGAATGAGCAGTTCTTC
few	TRBV7-8	TRBD2	TRBJ2-2	CASSPRLAERTGELFF	TGTGCCAGCAGCCCACGACTAGCGGAGCGCACCGGGGAGCTGTTTTTT
many	TRBV28	TRBD1	TRBJ2-5	CASNSEGADQETQYF	TGTGCCAGCAACTCTGAGGGGGCCGACCAAGAGACCCAGTACTTC
many	TRBV20-1	NA	TRBJ2-1	CSARNDQGRNEQFF	TGCAGTGCTAGAAACGATCAGGGGAGGAATGAGCAGTTCTTC
NA	TRBV4-2	TRBD1	TRBJ2-1	CASSQGRGQAWMEQFF	TGTGCCAGCAGCCAAGGCCGCGGACAGGCTTGGATGGAGCAGTTCTTC
many	TRBV27	TRBD1	TRBJ2-4	CASRRTGVGAKNIQYF	TGTGCCAGCAGGCGGACAGGGGTCGGGGCCAAAAACATTCAGTACTTC
many	TRBV24-1	NA	TRBJ2-5	CATSDFGHQETQYF	TGTGCCACCAGTGATTTCGGACACCAAGAGACCCAGTACTTC
many	TRBV9	NA	TRBJ2-7	CASSVDTSYEQYF	TGTGCCAGCAGCGTAGACACCTCCTACGAGCAGTACTTC
NA	TRBV12-3/TRBV12-4	TRBD2	TRBJ2-7	CASSLRRERYEQYF	TGTGCCAGCTCCCTTCGGCGGGAGAGGTACGAGCAGTACTTC
NA	TRBV18	NA	TRBJ2-7	CASSPGDTYEQYF	TGTGCCAGCTCACCGGGGGACACCTACGAGCAGTACTTC
many	TRBV24-1	NA	TRBJ2-1	CATSDPAQYNEQFF	TGTGCCACCAGTGATCCCGCACAGTACAATGAGCAGTTCTTC